The 5 T cell receptor beta chains below come from one sample, sequenced in a study of CD8+CD57+ T cells in acquired aplastic anemia. Patients who underwent sequencing had shown CD8+CD57+ cell expansion by flow cytometry. Genomic DNA provided the template from which TCR beta VDJ and CDR3 profiles were obtained. TCRdb re-called the reads through MiXCR, storing one row per CDR3 protein. The profile shows 130,000 or so distinct CDR3 sequences, roughly 55% of them singletons. The specimen was sorted CD4+, CD8+, or CD8+CD57+ T cells (not recorded which) from PBMCs. These receptors were taken from a human donor with aplastic anemia.

For this clonotype: A junction boundary mismatches the germline segment, possibly from a read error. The rearrangement uses TRBV7-9 and TRBJ2-7; 7 bases are a match to TRBD1. The CDR3 runs to 13 residues. Per the germline V gene, CDR1 is SEHNR and CDR2 is FQNEAQ (reference sequence). CDR3 loop: CASSQIQGYEQYF. In DNA, the CDR3 is TGCGCCAGCAGCCAGATACAGGGGTACGAGCAGTACTTC.

The chain carries TRBV20-1 and TRBJ1-1; D is perhaps TRBD1 (6 bases). Trimming shortened V by 3 bases and J by 0 bases, and 14 bases separated the two germline ends. The germline V gene encodes CDR1 DFQATT and CDR2 SNEGSKA (reference sequence). The CDR3 totals 15 residues. The CDR3 is CSARPGHMMNTEAFF. The CDR3 DNA sequence: TGCAGTGCTAGGCCGGGACATATGATGAACACTGAAGCTTTCTTT.

V usage is TRBV20-1 and J usage is TRBJ2-3; 10 bases align to TRBD2. V dropped 6 bases and J dropped 0; count of bases not matched to a gene: 9. Per germline, CDR1 DFQATT and CDR2 SNEGSKA (reference sequence). This CDR3 is 16 amino acids long. DNA for the CDR3: TGCAGTGCCCTACTAGCGGGGTGGCCGAGCACAGATACGCAGTATTTT. It encodes CSALLAGWPSTDTQYF.

This clonotype was picked up a small number of times. V gene TRBV2 combines with J gene TRBJ1-2; 11 bases align to TRBD1. This CDR3 has 14 residues. CDR1 is SNHLY and CDR2 is FYNNEI in the germline V gene. The trim removed 4 bases at V and 6 bases at J, leaving 4 bases unmatched. CDR3 loop: CASSGTGGGDGYTF. The CDR3 DNA reads TGTGCCAGCAGTGGGACAGGGGGCGGGGATGGCTACACCTTC.

This clonotype has more than one count but fewer than ten. This chain joins TRBV27 and TRBJ1-2, with D hard to call. Germline V gene sequence: CDR1 MNHEY, CDR2 SMNVEV (reference sequence). With 2 bases removed from V and 8 bases from J, the gap between germline ends came to 12 bases. CDR3 length equals 13 residues. The CDR3 nucleotides read TGTGCCAGCAGTTTACGGGCGGCTACGGGCTACACCTTC. As protein: CASSLRAATGYTF.